This T cell receptor beta chain was obtained from a study of T cell changes during pregnancy in multiple sclerosis (dated by TCRdb to about 2019). In the study overall: Changes in the T cell repertoire over the course of pregnancy were examined in this study in women with multiple sclerosis.

V loses 5 bases at its end and J loses 4 bases; junction bases beyond the gene matches: 11. The germline V gene encodes CDR1 SGHKS and CDR2 YYEKEE (reference sequence). The CDR3 contains 17 residues, cysteine and phenylalanine counted. Only CDR3 DNA is held: 51 bases, read in frame from base 1. The library was built by means of the immunoSEQ multiplex PCR assay. TCRdb stores this immuneACCESS table with in-frame sequences only. Part of the clones is absent; in the studies checked, under half of the shortfall reflects unresolved V genes, and no reason is known for the rest. Present in this sample are about 56,000 clones, 80% to 95% of which were seen just once. The ten largest clones represent around 0.48% of the sample. In regard to this clone: Its recognized antigen is unknown. Within one base of it there is no much larger clone, and no base qualities were kept.

The rearranged chain carries TRBV5-5 and TRBJ2-1; 11 nucleotides in the junction match TRBD2. This specimen consisted of CD4+ T cells from peripheral blood mononuclear cells, obtained in the third trimester of pregnancy. This TCR came from a female donor with multiple sclerosis, enrolled in a pregnancy study. The CDR3 is CASRFGLAGGSYNEQFF. The sequenced DNA is TGTGCCAGCAGATTCGGTCTAGCGGGGGGTTCTTACAATGAGCAGTTCTTC.